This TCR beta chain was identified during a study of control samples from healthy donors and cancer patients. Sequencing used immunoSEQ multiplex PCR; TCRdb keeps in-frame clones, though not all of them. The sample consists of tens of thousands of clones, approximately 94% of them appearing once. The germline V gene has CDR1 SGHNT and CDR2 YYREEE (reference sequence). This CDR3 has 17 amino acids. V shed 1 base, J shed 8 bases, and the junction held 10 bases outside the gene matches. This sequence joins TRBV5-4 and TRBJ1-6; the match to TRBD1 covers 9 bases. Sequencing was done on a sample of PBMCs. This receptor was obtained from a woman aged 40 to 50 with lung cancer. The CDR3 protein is CASSLRAPGQGHSPLHF. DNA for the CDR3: TGTGCCAGCAGCTTGAGGGCCCCGGGACAGGGTCATTCACCCCTCCACTTT.